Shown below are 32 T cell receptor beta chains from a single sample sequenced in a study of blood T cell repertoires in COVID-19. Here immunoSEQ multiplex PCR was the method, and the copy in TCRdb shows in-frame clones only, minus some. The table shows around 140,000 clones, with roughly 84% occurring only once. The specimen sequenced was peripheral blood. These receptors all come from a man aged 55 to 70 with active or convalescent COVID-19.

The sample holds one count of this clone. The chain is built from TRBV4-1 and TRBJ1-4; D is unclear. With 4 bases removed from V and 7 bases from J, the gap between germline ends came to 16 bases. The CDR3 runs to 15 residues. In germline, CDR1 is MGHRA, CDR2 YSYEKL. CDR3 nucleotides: TGCGCCAGCAGCCGGTACTCACAAGCGGGTGAAAAACTGTTTTTT. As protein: CASSRYSQAGEKLFF.

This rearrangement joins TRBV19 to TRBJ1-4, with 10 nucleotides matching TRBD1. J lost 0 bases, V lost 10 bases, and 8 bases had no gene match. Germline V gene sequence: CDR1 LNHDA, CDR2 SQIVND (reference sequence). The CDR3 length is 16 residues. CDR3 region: CATLPGQGTTNEKLFF. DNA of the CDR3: TGTGCCACCCTACCGGGACAGGGGACAACTAATGAAAAACTGTTTTTT.

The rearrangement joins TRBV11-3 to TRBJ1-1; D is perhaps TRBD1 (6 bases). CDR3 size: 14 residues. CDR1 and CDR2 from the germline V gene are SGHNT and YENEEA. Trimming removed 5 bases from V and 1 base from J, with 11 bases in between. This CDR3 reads CASSHRTENTEAFF. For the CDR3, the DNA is TGTGCCAGCAGCCATCGGACAGAGAACACTGAAGCTTTCTTT. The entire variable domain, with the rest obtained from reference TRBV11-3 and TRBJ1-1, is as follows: EAGVVQSPRYKIIEKKQPVAFWCNPISGHNTLYWYLQNLGQGPELLIRYENEEAVDDSQLPKDRFSAERLKGVDSTLKIQPAELGDSAVYLCASSHRTENTEAFFGQGTRLTVV.

The CDR3 region has the DNA TGCGCCAGCAGCTTGGTTGCGGGGTCTGGAAACACCATATATTTT. Its protein is CASSLVAGSGNTIYF. This chain links TRBV5-1 with TRBJ1-3; D uncertain. V lost 0 bases, J lost 1 base, and 8 bases lay in between. The CDR3 is 15 amino acids. Germline lookup yields CDR1 SGHRS and CDR2 YFSETQ.

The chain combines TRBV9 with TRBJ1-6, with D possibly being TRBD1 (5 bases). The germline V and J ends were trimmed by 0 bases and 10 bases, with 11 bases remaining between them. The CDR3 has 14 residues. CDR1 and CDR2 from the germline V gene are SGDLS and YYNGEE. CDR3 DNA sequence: TGTGCCAGCAGCGTAGAAGGGGCGAGGTCACCCCTCCACTTT. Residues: CASSVEGARSPLHF.

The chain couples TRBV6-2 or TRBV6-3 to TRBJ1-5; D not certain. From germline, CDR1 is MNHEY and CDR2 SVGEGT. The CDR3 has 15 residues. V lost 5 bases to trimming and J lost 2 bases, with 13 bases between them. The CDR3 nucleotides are TGTGCCAGCAGTCCCTACCCGCAAGGCAATCAGCCCCAGCATTTT. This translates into CASSPYPQGNQPQHF.

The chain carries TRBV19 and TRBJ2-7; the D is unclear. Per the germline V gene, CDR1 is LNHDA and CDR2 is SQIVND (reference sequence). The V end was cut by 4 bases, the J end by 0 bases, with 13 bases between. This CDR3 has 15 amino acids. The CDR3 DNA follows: TGTGCCAGTAGTACCCCTAGGTACGGCTCCTACGAGCAGTACTTC. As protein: CASSTPRYGSYEQYF.

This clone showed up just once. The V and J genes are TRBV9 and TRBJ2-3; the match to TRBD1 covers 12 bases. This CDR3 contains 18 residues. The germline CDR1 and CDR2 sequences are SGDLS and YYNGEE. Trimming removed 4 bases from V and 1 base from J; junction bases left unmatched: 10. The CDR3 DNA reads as TGTGCCAGCAGCCCCGCTGGGACAGGGGGCTCGGGCACAGATACGCAGTATTTT. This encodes CASSPAGTGGSGTDTQYF.

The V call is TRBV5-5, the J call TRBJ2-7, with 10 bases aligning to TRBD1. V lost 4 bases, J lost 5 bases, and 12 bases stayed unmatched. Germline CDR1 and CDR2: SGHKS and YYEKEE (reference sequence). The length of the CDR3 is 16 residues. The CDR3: CASSRNPGQGTNEQYF. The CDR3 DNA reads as TGTGCCAGCAGCAGGAACCCGGGACAGGGGACCAACGAGCAGTACTTC.

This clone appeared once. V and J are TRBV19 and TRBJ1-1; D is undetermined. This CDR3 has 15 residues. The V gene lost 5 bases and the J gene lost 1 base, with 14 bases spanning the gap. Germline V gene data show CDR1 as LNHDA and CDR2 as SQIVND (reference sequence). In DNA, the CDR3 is TGTGCCAGTAGTGAAGGAGTCTCGGGGAACACTGAAGCTTTCTTT. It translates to CASSEGVSGNTEAFF.

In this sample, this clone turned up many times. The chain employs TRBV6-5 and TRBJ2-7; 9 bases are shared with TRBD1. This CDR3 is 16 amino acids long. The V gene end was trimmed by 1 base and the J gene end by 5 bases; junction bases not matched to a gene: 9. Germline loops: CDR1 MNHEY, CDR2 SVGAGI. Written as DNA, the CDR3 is TGTGCCAGCAGTTACTTTTTTGGGACAGGGAAGGACGAGCAGTACTTC. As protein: CASSYFFGTGKDEQYF.

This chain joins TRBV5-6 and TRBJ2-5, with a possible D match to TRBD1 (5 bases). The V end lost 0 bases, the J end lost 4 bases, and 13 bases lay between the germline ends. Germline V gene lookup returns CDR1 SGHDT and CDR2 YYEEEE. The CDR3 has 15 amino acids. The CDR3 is CASSLALQGRETQYF. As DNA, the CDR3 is TGTGCCAGCAGCTTGGCCCTCCAGGGTCGAGAGACCCAGTACTTC.

Here the CDR3 reads CASSSQPPSGRAYNEQFF. The CDR3 DNA follows: TGTGCCAGCTCAAGCCAACCCCCCAGCGGGAGAGCGTACAATGAGCAGTTCTTC. The J gene is TRBJ2-1, the V gene TRBV18, with TRBD2 identical over 8 bases. The CDR3 length is 18 residues. The V gene end was trimmed by 5 bases and the J gene end by 4 bases; junction bases not matched to a gene: 16. Looked up from germline, CDR1 is KGHSH and CDR2 is LQKENI.

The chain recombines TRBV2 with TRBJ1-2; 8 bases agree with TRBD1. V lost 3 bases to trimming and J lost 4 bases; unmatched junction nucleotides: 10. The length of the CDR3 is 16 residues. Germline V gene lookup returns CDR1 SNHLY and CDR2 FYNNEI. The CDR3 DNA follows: TGTGCCAGCAGTGAGGGACCCTCACAGGGGGGCTATGGCTACACCTTC. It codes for CASSEGPSQGGYGYTF.

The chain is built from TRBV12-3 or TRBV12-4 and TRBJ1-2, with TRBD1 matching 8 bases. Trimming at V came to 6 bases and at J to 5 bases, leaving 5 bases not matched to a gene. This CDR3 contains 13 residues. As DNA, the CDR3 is TGTGCCAGCAGCCGCCAGGGGGCATATGGCTACACCTTC. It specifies CASSRQGAYGYTF.

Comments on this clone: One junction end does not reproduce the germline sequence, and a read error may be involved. The CDR3 sequence: CASSPLAYNEQFF. The CDR3 region has the DNA TGTGCCAGCTCTCCACTAGCCTACAATGAGCAGTTCTTC. The genes are TRBV18 and TRBJ2-1; the D gene is possibly TRBD2 (5 bases). Germline CDR1 KGHSH, CDR2 LQKENI. The CDR3 covers 13 residues.

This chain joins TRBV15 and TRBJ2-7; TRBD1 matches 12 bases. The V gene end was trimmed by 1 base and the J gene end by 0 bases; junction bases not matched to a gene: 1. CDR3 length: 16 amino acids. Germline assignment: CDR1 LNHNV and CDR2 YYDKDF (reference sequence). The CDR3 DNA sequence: TGTGCCACCAGCAGAGGGGGACAGGGGGCCTCCTACGAGCAGTACTTC. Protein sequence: CATSRGGQGASYEQYF.

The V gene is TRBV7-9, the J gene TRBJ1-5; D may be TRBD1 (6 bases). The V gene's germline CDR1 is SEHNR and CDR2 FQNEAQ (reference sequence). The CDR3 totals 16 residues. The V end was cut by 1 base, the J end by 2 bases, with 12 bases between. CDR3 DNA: TGTGCCAGCAGCTTAGTTAGGGGGAAAGGCAATCAGCCCCAGCATTTT. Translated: CASSLVRGKGNQPQHF.

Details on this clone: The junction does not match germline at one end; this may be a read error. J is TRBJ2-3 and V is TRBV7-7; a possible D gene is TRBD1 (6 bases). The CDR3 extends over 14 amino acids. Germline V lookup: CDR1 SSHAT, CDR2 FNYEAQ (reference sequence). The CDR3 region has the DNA TGTGCTAGCAGCCCGGACAGAAACACAGATACGCAGTATTTT. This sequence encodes CASSPDRNTDTQYF.

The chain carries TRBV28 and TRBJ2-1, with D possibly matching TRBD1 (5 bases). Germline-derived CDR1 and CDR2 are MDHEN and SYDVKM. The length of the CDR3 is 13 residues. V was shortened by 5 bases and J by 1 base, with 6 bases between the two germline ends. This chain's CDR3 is CASSRQSYNEQFF. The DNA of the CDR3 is TGTGCCAGCAGTCGACAGTCCTACAATGAGCAGTTCTTC.

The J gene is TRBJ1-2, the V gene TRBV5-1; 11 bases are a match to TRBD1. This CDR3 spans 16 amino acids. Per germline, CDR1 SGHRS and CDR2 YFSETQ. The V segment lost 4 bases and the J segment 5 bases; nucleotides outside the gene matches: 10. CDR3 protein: CASSLGQGAKEYGYTF. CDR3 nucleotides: TGCGCCAGCAGCCTAGGACAGGGGGCAAAGGAGTATGGCTACACCTTC.

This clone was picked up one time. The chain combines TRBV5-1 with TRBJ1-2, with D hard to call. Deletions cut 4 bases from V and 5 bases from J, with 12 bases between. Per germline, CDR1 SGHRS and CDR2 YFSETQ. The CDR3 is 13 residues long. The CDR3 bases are TGCGCCAGCAGCCTAACGGAGGCTTATGGCTACACCTTC. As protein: CASSLTEAYGYTF.

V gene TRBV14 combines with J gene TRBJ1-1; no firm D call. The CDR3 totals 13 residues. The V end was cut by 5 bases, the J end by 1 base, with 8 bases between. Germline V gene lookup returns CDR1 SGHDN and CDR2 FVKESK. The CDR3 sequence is CASSFGGNTEAFF. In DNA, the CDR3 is TGTGCCAGCAGCTTCGGTGGGAACACTGAAGCTTTCTTT.

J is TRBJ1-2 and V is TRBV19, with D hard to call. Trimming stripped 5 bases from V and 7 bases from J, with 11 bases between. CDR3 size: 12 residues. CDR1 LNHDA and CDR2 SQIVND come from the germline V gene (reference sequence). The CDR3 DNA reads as TGTGCCAGTAGTTGGGGAGACGCTGGCTACACCTTC. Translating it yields CASSWGDAGYTF.

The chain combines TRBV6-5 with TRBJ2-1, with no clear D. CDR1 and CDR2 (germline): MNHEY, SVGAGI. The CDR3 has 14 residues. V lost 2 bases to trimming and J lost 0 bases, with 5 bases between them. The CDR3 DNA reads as TGTGCCAGCAGTTACCTGAGCTCCTACAATGAGCAGTTCTTC. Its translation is CASSYLSSYNEQFF.

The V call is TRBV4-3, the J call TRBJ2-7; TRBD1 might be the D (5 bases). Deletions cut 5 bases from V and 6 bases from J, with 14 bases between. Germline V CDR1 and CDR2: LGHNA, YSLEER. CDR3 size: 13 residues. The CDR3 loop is CASSSSQGGEQYF. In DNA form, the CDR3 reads TGCGCCAGCAGCAGCTCCCAGGGTGGCGAGCAGTACTTC.

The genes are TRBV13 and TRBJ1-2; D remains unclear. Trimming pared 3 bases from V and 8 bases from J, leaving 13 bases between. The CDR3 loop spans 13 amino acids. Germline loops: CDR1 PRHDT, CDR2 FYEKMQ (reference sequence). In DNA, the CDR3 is TGTGCCAGCAGCTTCAGCGGGTCCGGGGGCTACACCTTC. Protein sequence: CASSFSGSGGYTF.

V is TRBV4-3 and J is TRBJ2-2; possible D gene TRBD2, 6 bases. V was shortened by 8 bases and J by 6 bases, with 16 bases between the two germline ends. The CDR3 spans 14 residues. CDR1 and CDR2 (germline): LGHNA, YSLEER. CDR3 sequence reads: CASAPGWGAGELFF. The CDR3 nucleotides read TGCGCCAGCGCGCCCGGATGGGGGGCCGGGGAGCTGTTTTTT.

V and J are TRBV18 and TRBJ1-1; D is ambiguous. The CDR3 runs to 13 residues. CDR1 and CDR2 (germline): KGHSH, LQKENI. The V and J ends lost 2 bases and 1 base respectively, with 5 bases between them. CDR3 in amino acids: CASSPNRNTEAFF. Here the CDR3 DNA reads TGTGCCAGCTCACCAAACAGGAACACTGAAGCTTTCTTT.

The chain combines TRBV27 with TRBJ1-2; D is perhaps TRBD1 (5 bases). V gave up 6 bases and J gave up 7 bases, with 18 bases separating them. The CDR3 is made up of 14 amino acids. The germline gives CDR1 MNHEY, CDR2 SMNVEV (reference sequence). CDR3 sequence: CASSPQGTSIGYTF. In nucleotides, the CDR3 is TGTGCCAGCAGCCCTCAGGGAACCTCTATTGGCTACACCTTC.

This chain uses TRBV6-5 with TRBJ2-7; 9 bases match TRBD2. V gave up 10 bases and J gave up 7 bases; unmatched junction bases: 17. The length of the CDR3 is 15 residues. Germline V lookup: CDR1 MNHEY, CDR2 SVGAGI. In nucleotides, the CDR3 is TGTGCCACCAACCCAAATGGCGGGAGGGCCCGGGAGCAGTACGTC. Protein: CATNPNGGRAREQYV.

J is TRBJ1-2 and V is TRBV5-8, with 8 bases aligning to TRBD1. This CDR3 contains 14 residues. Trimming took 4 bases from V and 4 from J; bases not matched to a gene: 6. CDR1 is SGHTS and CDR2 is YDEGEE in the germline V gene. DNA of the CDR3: TGTGCCAGCAGCCCCAGGGGGCCGAGCTATGGCTACACCTTC. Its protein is CASSPRGPSYGYTF.